A single sample gave rise to the 30 T cell receptor beta chains below, sequenced in a study of technical replicates of blood from a few donors. The table came from immunoSEQ multiplex PCR; TCRdb's copy has only in-frame clones and leaves some out. This sample has tens of thousands of clones, with 90% found just once. Sample: PBMCs. These receptors were taken from a human donor in good health. Some clones in this sample may be carry-over from other donors' samples.

This rearrangement joins TRBV29-1 to TRBJ2-1; the match to TRBD1 covers 8 bases. V shed 6 bases and J 1 base; nucleotides not matched to a gene: 5. CDR1 SQVTM and CDR2 ANQGSEA come from the germline V gene. This CDR3 is 14 amino acids long. The CDR3 nucleotides are TGCAGCGTAAACAGGGGGAGGTCCTACAATGAGCAGTTCTTC. Protein: CSVNRGRSYNEQFF.

V usage is TRBV6-1 and J usage is TRBJ2-1, with D unresolved. Between the trimmed V and J ends, which lost 10 bases and 4 bases, there was a span of 14 bases. This CDR3 is built from 13 residues. Per germline, CDR1 MNHNS and CDR2 SASEGT. CDR3 DNA sequence: TGTGCCACCTCAGACTGGTATTACAATGAGCAGTTCTTC. Its translation: CATSDWYYNEQFF.

This clone was seen once. The genes are TRBV7-9 and TRBJ1-5, with D perhaps matching TRBD1 (6 bases). The V end was cut by 6 bases, the J end by 1 base, with 16 bases between. CDR3 size: 16 residues. The V gene's germline CDR1 is SEHNR and CDR2 FQNEAQ (reference sequence). CDR3 loop: CASSTDNGQSNQPQHF. In nucleotides, the CDR3 is TGTGCCAGCAGTACAGATAACGGACAGAGCAATCAGCCCCAGCATTTT.

V gene TRBV14 combines with J gene TRBJ2-3, with D perhaps TRBD1 (5 bases). V lost 6 bases to trimming and J lost 1 base, with 8 bases between them. CDR3 length equals 13 residues. From germline, CDR1 is SGHDN and CDR2 FVKESK. Here the CDR3 reads CASRARGTDTQYF. CDR3 bases: TGTGCCAGCAGGGCCAGGGGCACAGATACGCAGTATTTT.

The chain is built from TRBV7-8 and TRBJ2-4, with D possibly being TRBD2 (7 bases). Germline CDR1 and CDR2: SGHVS and FQNEAQ. The CDR3 sequence is 15 residues long. V was trimmed by 1 base and J by 8 bases, leaving 15 bases between them. This chain's CDR3 is CASSLELGGPHIQYF. CDR3 bases: TGTGCCAGCAGCTTAGAGTTGGGGGGGCCCCACATTCAGTACTTC.

The chain couples TRBV2 to TRBJ1-1; 8 positions match TRBD1. V was clipped by 11 bases and J by 1 base; unmatched bases: 6. Germline V gene sequence: CDR1 SNHLY, CDR2 FYNNEI. The CDR3 covers 13 residues. The CDR3 bases are TGTGCCGCCCGACAGGGGAGGAACACTGAAGCTTTCTTT. This codes for CAARQGRNTEAFF. Together with reference TRBV2 and TRBJ1-1, the CDR3 gives the full variable domain: EPEVTQTPSHQVTQMGQEVILRCVPISNHLYFYWYRQILGQKVEFLVSFYNNEISEKSEIFDDQFSVERPDGSNFTLKIRSTKLEDSAMYFCAARQGRNTEAFFGQGTRLTVV.

The chain is built from TRBV5-4 and TRBJ1-6, with TRBD1 identical over 9 bases. V was clipped by 0 bases and J by 10 bases; unmatched bases: 5. The CDR3 contains 15 residues. The germline CDR1 and CDR2 sequences are SGHNT and YYREEE (reference sequence). The CDR3 spells CASSLDSGTGSPLHF. The CDR3 nucleotides read TGTGCCAGCAGCTTGGATTCGGGGACAGGGTCACCCCTCCACTTT.

V and J are TRBV5-1 and TRBJ2-5; the match to TRBD2 covers 8 bases. V was clipped by 0 bases and J by 2 bases; unmatched bases: 3. Germline V lookup: CDR1 SGHRS, CDR2 YFSETQ. The CDR3 consists of 15 residues. The CDR3 coding sequence is TGCGCCAGCAGCTTGGCCCGGGGGGGGCAAGAGACCCAGTACTTC. Its translation is CASSLARGGQETQYF.

The chain links TRBV6-5 to TRBJ1-2; no firm D call. The germline CDR1 and CDR2 sequences are MNHEY and SVGAGI. This CDR3 is built from 11 residues. Trimming took 6 bases from V and 10 from J, leaving 12 bases between them. This CDR3 reads CASRPSGVYTF. The CDR3 nucleotides are TGTGCCAGCAGACCCTCCGGGGTCTACACCTTC.

The J gene is TRBJ2-7, the V gene TRBV7-8; TRBD1 might be the D (5 bases). V lost 3 bases and J 3 bases, leaving 9 bases between the germline ends. Germline loops: CDR1 SGHVS, CDR2 FQNEAQ. This CDR3 spans 13 amino acids. The CDR3 protein is CASSFQGSYEQYF. CDR3 bases: TGTGCCAGCAGCTTCCAGGGTAGCTACGAGCAGTACTTC.

This clone was detected only a few times. The chain is built from TRBV7-8 and TRBJ1-1; TRBD1 matches at 11 bases. CDR3 size: 16 residues. Germline CDR1 SGHVS, CDR2 FQNEAQ. The V gene end was trimmed by 3 bases and the J gene end by 5 bases; junction bases not matched to a gene: 8. In nucleotides, the CDR3 is TGTGCCAGCAGCTTGAGTCGGGACAGGGGGGGGACTGAAGCTTTCTTT. Protein product: CASSLSRDRGGTEAFF.

This chain joins TRBV27 and TRBJ1-4; D remains ambiguous. The ends were cut back, 3 bases at V and 5 bases at J, with 16 bases in the middle. The CDR3 runs 16 residues. Per the germline V gene, CDR1 is MNHEY and CDR2 is SMNVEV (reference sequence). The CDR3 coding sequence is TGTGCCAGCAGTTTCATCGGTGCCAGCGACAATGAAAAACTGTTTTTT. Translating gives CASSFIGASDNEKLFF.

V and J are TRBV7-9 and TRBJ2-7; 10 nucleotides align to TRBD2. The CDR3 runs 15 residues. V was clipped by 5 bases and J by 4 bases; unmatched bases: 8. The V gene's germline CDR1 is SEHNR and CDR2 FQNEAQ (reference sequence). CDR3 sequence (DNA): TGTGCCAGCAGCGCCGCTAGCGGGAGTGGGTACGAGCAGTACTTC. Protein sequence: CASSAASGSGYEQYF.

J is TRBJ2-1 and V is TRBV7-3; D gene unclear. Germline lookup yields CDR1 SGHTA and CDR2 FQGTGA. Trimming pared 5 bases from V and 5 bases from J, leaving 7 bases between. This CDR3 spans 12 amino acids. The CDR3 nucleotides read TGTGCCAGCAGCCTCCCTAACAATGAGCAGTTCTTC. Amino acids: CASSLPNNEQFF.

CDR3: CASSPGQPNEKLFF. The CDR3 nucleotides read TGCGCCAGCAGCCCAGGACAGCCTAATGAAAAACTGTTTTTT. This sequence joins TRBV5-1 and TRBJ1-4; a possible D gene is TRBD1 (6 bases). The CDR3 runs to 14 residues. Trimming removed 4 bases from V and 3 bases from J, with 10 bases in between. Germline CDR1 and CDR2: SGHRS and YFSETQ.

The CDR3 here is CASSQPQGLTAATGWDTQYF. CDR3 coding DNA: TGTGCCAGCTCACAGCCACAGGGATTGACGGCGGCCACCGGGTGGGATACGCAGTATTTT. The genes are TRBV18 and TRBJ2-3; a weak D match, TRBD1 (6 bases). The CDR3 loop spans 20 amino acids. CDR1 and CDR2 (germline): KGHSH, LQKENI. V lost 4 bases, J lost 6 bases, and 32 bases lay in between.

V is TRBV2 and J is TRBJ1-4, with a possible D match to TRBD1 (5 bases). With 0 bases removed from V and 6 bases from J, the gap between germline ends came to 11 bases. The germline V gene encodes CDR1 SNHLY and CDR2 FYNNEI. CDR3 size: 15 residues. The CDR3 DNA follows: TGTGCCAGCAGTGAAGCAGGGGCCGCCGATGAAAAACTGTTTTTT. This encodes CASSEAGAADEKLFF.

The chain employs TRBV5-6 and TRBJ2-2; D gene ambiguous. The V end lost 4 bases, the J end lost 8 bases, and 12 bases lay between the germline ends. Germline values: CDR1 SGHDT, CDR2 YYEEEE. The CDR3 consists of 13 residues. CDR3 in amino acids: CASSPRPTGELFF. The CDR3, as DNA: TGTGCCAGCAGCCCGCGCCCGACTGGGGAGCTGTTTTTT.

The gene calls are TRBV5-4 and TRBJ1-3; D not resolved. The germline gives CDR1 SGHNT, CDR2 YYREEE (reference sequence). Trimming stripped 0 bases from V and 0 bases from J, with 10 bases between. CDR3 length: 16 residues. The CDR3 protein is CASSLEAGYSGNTIYF. Written as DNA, the CDR3 is TGTGCCAGCAGCTTGGAGGCAGGTTACTCTGGAAACACCATATATTTT.

This rearrangement joins TRBV4-1 to TRBJ1-6; 7 bases map to TRBD1. CDR1 is MGHRA and CDR2 is YSYEKL in the germline V gene. With V trimmed by 4 bases and J by 5 bases, 8 bases remained unmatched. This CDR3 comprises 16 residues. CDR3 loop: CASSPQGIPNNSPLHF. The CDR3 nucleotides are TGCGCCAGCAGCCCACAGGGGATTCCCAATAATTCACCCCTCCACTTT.

V and J are TRBV15 and TRBJ2-5; D gene unclear. CDR3 length: 12 amino acids. V was pared by 9 bases and J by 2 bases, with 10 bases between. Germline V gives CDR1 LNHNV, CDR2 YYDKDF (reference sequence). As DNA, the CDR3 is TGTGCCACGGGCAACAGTCAAGAGACCCAGTACTTC. This codes for CATGNSQETQYF.

The V and J genes are TRBV11-3 and TRBJ2-1; the D is unclear. V was shortened by 5 bases and J by 13 bases, with 15 bases between the two germline ends. Germline loops: CDR1 SGHNT, CDR2 YENEEA. The length of the CDR3 is 12 residues. Here the CDR3 reads CASSLSGRDQFF. The CDR3, as DNA: TGTGCCAGCAGCCTATCAGGCCGTGATCAGTTCTTC.

This clone was picked up one time. V is TRBV18 and J is TRBJ1-1, with D unresolved. Germline V gene data show CDR1 as KGHSH and CDR2 as LQKENI. The CDR3 has 12 residues. The germline V and J ends were trimmed by 3 bases and 8 bases, with 10 bases remaining between them. The CDR3 region is CASSPGRIEAFF. As DNA, the CDR3 is TGTGCCAGCTCACCGGGCAGGATAGAAGCTTTCTTT.

V usage is TRBV2 and J usage is TRBJ2-1; D might be TRBD1 (6 bases). Germline CDR1 is SNHLY and CDR2 is FYNNEI. V lost 2 bases and J lost 2, with 13 bases in between. This CDR3 region has 16 residues. The CDR3 bases are TGTGCCAGCAGTGAAAGGCCAGGGGACGCCTACAATGAGCAGTTCTTC. This codes for CASSERPGDAYNEQFF.

The chain carries TRBV7-8 and TRBJ2-3, with TRBD1 identical over 9 bases. The CDR3 totals 17 residues. The V segment lost 5 bases and the J segment 1 base; nucleotides outside the gene matches: 10. Germline CDR1 and CDR2: SGHVS and FQNEAQ. DNA of the CDR3: TGTGCCAGCAGCCAGTGGGACAGGGCCATTGGCACAGATACGCAGTATTTT. It yields the protein CASSQWDRAIGTDTQYF.

The chain carries TRBV9 and TRBJ2-3; 7 positions agree with TRBD1. Germline CDR1 SGDLS, CDR2 YYNGEE. The V gene end was trimmed by 4 bases and the J gene end by 5 bases; junction bases not matched to a gene: 7. The CDR3 is made up of 14 amino acids. The DNA for the CDR3 is TGTGCCAGCAGCTCGCTTGACAGGGTAGATACGCAGTATTTT. Its translation is CASSSLDRVDTQYF.

This chain connects TRBV11-2 to TRBJ2-7; TRBD2 aligns across 12 bases. The CDR3 is 20 residues long. In germline, CDR1 is SGHAT, CDR2 FQNNGV. With 0 bases clipped from V and 0 bases from J, the junction kept 12 bases outside the gene matches. The CDR3 DNA is TGTGCCAGCAGCTTAGAGTTTGCTAGCGGGAGGGTGGGGTTCTCCTACGAGCAGTACTTC. Protein: CASSLEFASGRVGFSYEQYF.

The chain carries TRBV5-1 and TRBJ2-5, with D possibly TRBD2 on 6 matching bases. Germline V gene lookup returns CDR1 SGHRS and CDR2 YFSETQ. This CDR3 spans 15 amino acids. Trimming removed 4 bases from V and 2 bases from J, with 15 bases in between. CDR3 residues: CASSPRGTRQETQYF. The CDR3 bases are TGCGCCAGCAGCCCCCGGGGGACGCGTCAAGAGACCCAGTACTTC.

V usage is TRBV9 and J usage is TRBJ1-2; D is possibly TRBD1 (6 bases). Germline V CDR1 and CDR2: SGDLS, YYNGEE. This CDR3 has 17 residues. V dropped 0 bases and J dropped 4 bases, with 19 bases sitting between them. The CDR3 DNA is TGTGCCAGCAGCGTAGGAGGGACACCGGGATCTGGCTATGGCTACACCTTC. Translation gives CASSVGGTPGSGYGYTF.

V is TRBV10-2 and J is TRBJ2-7, with 7 bases lining up with TRBD1. The germline V gene has CDR1 WSHSY and CDR2 SAAADI. CDR3 length: 15 residues. V dropped 4 bases and J dropped 6; count of bases not matched to a gene: 12. In DNA, the CDR3 is TGCGCCAGCAGTGTGTACGCCGGGGACAGAGGCGAGCAGTACTTC. Its translation: CASSVYAGDRGEQYF.